These 20 T cell receptor beta chains came from one sample sequenced in a study of regulatory T cells in long-lasting Graves disease. Construction of the TCR beta libraries employed iRepertoire HTBI primers in conjunction with Arm-PCR of CDR3 regions. In TCRdb, the multiplex PCR reads were re-called with MiXCR into one record per CDR3 protein. The sample consists of roughly 530,000 distinct CDR3 sequences, 15% to 20% of them appearing once. As for time point: newly diagnosed GD, antithyroid drugs for less than 3 months. Construction of the TCR library relied on RNA isolated from PBMCs. These same records also appear under a second study, on T cells in Graves' hyperthyroidism and ophthalmopathy.

The sequencing here drew on peripheral blood mononuclear cells (PBMCs), taken at new diagnosis, from a patient treated with antithyroid drugs. The receptor source for this set is a woman aged 35 to 59 with Graves disease.

This chain links TRBV18 with TRBJ2-7; 9 bases line up with TRBD1. CDR3 length equals 14 residues. The germline gives CDR1 KGHSH, CDR2 LQKENI. V lost 6 bases and J lost 3; bases outside the gene matches: 6. CDR3 amino acids: CASSPWDRVYEQYF. The CDR3 coding sequence is TGTGCCAGCTCGCCATGGGACAGGGTCTACGAGCAGTACTTC.

This clonotype was counted at least ten times. This chain links TRBV3-1 with TRBJ2-7; D possibly corresponds to TRBD1 (5 bases). V lost 2 bases and J 0 bases, leaving 11 bases between the germline ends. This CDR3 spans 15 amino acids. Germline values: CDR1 LGHDT, CDR2 YNNKEL (reference sequence). CDR3 residues: CASSQSRAPSYEQYF. The CDR3 DNA reads TGTGCCAGCAGCCAATCCAGGGCCCCCTCCTACGAGCAGTACTTC.

The sample holds many counts of this clonotype. The gene calls are TRBV6-5 and TRBJ2-7; D remains ambiguous. Germline V gene data show CDR1 as MNHEY and CDR2 as SVGAGI. The CDR3 sequence is 15 residues long. The V gene lost 2 bases and the J gene lost 2 bases, with 13 bases spanning the gap. CDR3 in DNA: TGTGCCAGCAGTTACATAAGGGATTCAGCCTACGAGCAGTACTTC. It specifies CASSYIRDSAYEQYF.

This clonotype appeared a few times. The chain uses TRBV19 and TRBJ1-4; D is unresolved. The CDR3 has 14 residues. From germline, CDR1 is LNHDA and CDR2 SQIVND (reference sequence). Trimming took 1 base from V and 5 from J, leaving 8 bases between them. CDR3 DNA sequence: TGTGCCAGTAGTATAGTGGGCGGAAATGAAAAACTGTTTTTT. It specifies CASSIVGGNEKLFF.

The chain employs TRBV19 and TRBJ1-5; D gene ambiguous. Germline assignment: CDR1 LNHDA and CDR2 SQIVND (reference sequence). The V end lost 3 bases, the J end lost 6 bases, and 9 bases lay between the germline ends. The CDR3 is 13 amino acids. In nucleotides, the CDR3 is TGTGCCAGTAGTATCAGGACGGCTCAGCCCCAGCATTTT. It encodes CASSIRTAQPQHF.

The V and J genes are TRBV19 and TRBJ1-4; D may be TRBD1 (5 bases). Germline assignment: CDR1 LNHDA and CDR2 SQIVND (reference sequence). The length of the CDR3 is 14 residues. The ends were cut back, 3 bases at V and 6 bases at J, with 11 bases in the middle. The CDR3 DNA follows: TGTGCCAGTAGTATTCTAGGGGTGGATGAAAAACTGTTTTTT. Amino acids: CASSILGVDEKLFF.

V is TRBV28 and J is TRBJ1-5; no clear D. The CDR3 spans 16 residues. The V and J ends lost 7 bases and 0 bases respectively, with 16 bases between them. Germline values: CDR1 MDHEN, CDR2 SYDVKM. The CDR3 here is CASTPGTPYSNQPQHF. Written as DNA, the CDR3 is TGTGCCAGCACCCCAGGCACACCTTATAGCAATCAGCCCCAGCATTTT. Combining the CDR3 with reference TRBV28 and TRBJ1-5 gives the whole variable domain DVKVTQSSRYLVKRTGEKVFLECVQDMDHENMFWYRQDPGLGLRLIYFSYDVKMKEKGDIPEGYSVSREKKERFSLILESASTNQTSMYLCASTPGTPYSNQPQHFGDGTRLSIL.

The rearrangement joins TRBV19 to TRBJ2-7; 11 bases agree with TRBD2. V was clipped by 5 bases and J by 2 bases; unmatched bases: 5. Germline V CDR1 and CDR2: LNHDA, SQIVND (reference sequence). The CDR3 runs 15 residues. In DNA form, the CDR3 reads TGTGCCAGTAGTCCTAGACTAGCGGGGCCCTACGAGCAGTACTTC. Translating it yields CASSPRLAGPYEQYF.

The rearrangement uses TRBV14 and TRBJ2-1; D gene uncertain. The CDR3 length is 16 residues. V was cut by 4 bases and J by 0 bases, with 13 bases left in between. The germline V gene has CDR1 SGHDN and CDR2 FVKESK. The CDR3 region is CASSPITANSYNEQFF. In DNA, the CDR3 is TGTGCCAGCAGCCCAATAACAGCCAACTCCTACAATGAGCAGTTCTTC.

This clonotype was observed at least ten times. The chain is built from TRBV2 and TRBJ1-5, with D tentatively TRBD1 (5 bases). Germline loops: CDR1 SNHLY, CDR2 FYNNEI. The CDR3 sequence is 15 residues long. V lost 5 bases and J lost 3, with 14 bases in between. The CDR3 DNA follows: TGTGCCAGCAGTAGGGGATTGAACCCCAATCAGCCCCAGCATTTT. Translation gives CASSRGLNPNQPQHF.

This clonotype was observed a single time. A much larger clonotype is one base distant, so this may be a read error. The chain joins TRBV7-3 to TRBJ2-1; weak D call: TRBD1 (6 bases). V was pared by 0 bases and J by 0 bases, with 9 bases between. The CDR3 is made up of 16 amino acids. Germline values: CDR1 SGHTA, CDR2 FQGTGA. CDR3 protein: CASSLTGTPSYNEQFF. CDR3 nucleotides: TGTGCCAGCAGCTTAACCGGGACACCCTCCTACAATGAGCAGTTCTTC.

This clonotype was counted ten times or more. The V gene is TRBV20-1, the J gene TRBJ2-3, with TRBD2 identical over 11 bases. The length of the CDR3 is 16 residues. Trimming at V came to 3 bases and at J to 2 bases, leaving 7 bases not matched to a gene. CDR1 is DFQATT, CDR2 SNEGSKA, per germline (reference sequence). The CDR3 region is CSASPIAGGNTDTQYF. The CDR3 DNA reads as TGCAGTGCTAGTCCCATAGCGGGGGGGAACACAGATACGCAGTATTTT.

This clonotype was counted many times. The V gene is TRBV5-1, the J gene TRBJ1-4; the match to TRBD1 covers 7 bases. The V gene end was trimmed by 4 bases and the J gene end by 5 bases; junction bases not matched to a gene: 8. The CDR3 consists of 15 residues. Germline V CDR1 and CDR2: SGHRS, YFSETQ. CDR3 nucleotides: TGCGCCAGCAGCCTCCGACAGGGTTCGAATGAAAAACTGTTTTTT. Residues: CASSLRQGSNEKLFF.

This clonotype was counted ten times or more. J is TRBJ2-1 and V is TRBV6-1, with 11 bases lining up with TRBD1. V was clipped by 6 bases and J by 10 bases; unmatched bases: 8. Germline values: CDR1 MNHNS, CDR2 SASEGT. This CDR3 spans 14 amino acids. This chain's CDR3 is CASRDRGPFGEQFF. CDR3 coding DNA: TGTGCCAGCAGGGACAGGGGGCCTTTTGGGGAGCAGTTCTTC.

This clonotype was seen many times. V gene TRBV3-1 combines with J gene TRBJ2-1; 8 bases are a match to TRBD2. CDR3 length equals 14 residues. Germline V gene data show CDR1 as LGHDT and CDR2 as YNNKEL (reference sequence). With 5 bases clipped from V and 7 bases from J, the junction kept 7 bases outside the gene matches. The CDR3 sequence is CASSSSGGINEQFF. The DNA of the CDR3 is TGTGCCAGCAGCTCGAGCGGGGGAATTAATGAGCAGTTCTTC.

This clonotype has at least ten counts. The genes are TRBV18 and TRBJ1-1; 8 bases agree with TRBD1. This CDR3 comprises 12 residues. V was pared by 3 bases and J by 8 bases, with 2 bases of the junction left unmatched. Per germline, CDR1 KGHSH and CDR2 LQKENI. As DNA, the CDR3 is TGTGCCAGCTCACCGGACAGGGAGGAAGCTTTCTTT. This translates into CASSPDREEAFF.

In this sample, this clonotype turned up many times. V gene TRBV12-3 or TRBV12-4 combines with J gene TRBJ1-1, with D possibly being TRBD1 (5 bases). The CDR3 is made up of 13 amino acids. V was clipped by 6 bases and J by 2 bases, with 10 bases between them. The CDR3 region is CASRTAINTEAFF. DNA of the CDR3: TGTGCCAGCAGGACAGCCATTAACACTGAAGCTTTCTTT.

Concerning this clonotype itself: An end of the junction differs from the germline gene, which may be a read error. CDR3 in amino acids: CASSIDQNSPLHF. The CDR3 region has the DNA TGTGCCAGCAGTATAGACCAGAATTCACCCCTCCACTTT. The chain uses TRBV19 and TRBJ1-6; no reliable D call. The CDR3 has 13 amino acids. Germline V CDR1 and CDR2: LNHDA, SQIVND (reference sequence).

This clonotype was detected once. The chain combines TRBV6-5 with TRBJ2-7; D is ambiguous. The CDR3 totals 14 residues. Germline V gene sequence: CDR1 MNHEY, CDR2 SVGAGI. Trimming left V 6 bases short and J 0 bases short, with 12 bases between. The CDR3 reads CASRLTLSSYEQYF. The CDR3 DNA follows: TGTGCCAGCAGACTTACACTGAGCTCCTACGAGCAGTACTTC.

At least ten counts were recorded for this clonotype. This chain joins TRBV30 and TRBJ2-7; unclear D gene. This CDR3 contains 12 residues. The germline V gene has CDR1 GTSNPN and CDR2 SVGIG (reference sequence). V was cut by 4 bases and J by 6 bases, with 13 bases left in between. CDR3 coding DNA: TGTGCCTGGACTATTTGGGGTGCCGAGCAGTACTTC. This encodes CAWTIWGAEQYF.